This T cell receptor beta chain was sequenced during a study of early T cells in non-severe SARS-CoV-2 infection. Via MiXCR, TCRdb re-called the 5' RACE reads, giving one row per CDR3 protein. The sample shows some 80,000 distinct CDR3 sequences, less than 15% of them seen only once. This specimen was whole blood, taken at baseline. This receptor was obtained from an adult who was a healthcare worker with PCR-confirmed SARS-CoV-2 infection or an uninfected control (not recorded which). The donor label of this sample is uncertain.

The DNA of the CDR3 is TGTGCCAGCAGCTACGGGACTAGCGGGTACGAGCAGTACTTC. It specifies CASSYGTSGYEQYF. The V gene is TRBV7-6, the J gene TRBJ2-7; 12 bases are a match to TRBD2. Germline V lookup: CDR1 SGHVS, CDR2 FNYEAQ. With 4 bases clipped from V and 4 bases from J, the junction kept 2 bases outside the gene matches. The CDR3 covers 14 residues.